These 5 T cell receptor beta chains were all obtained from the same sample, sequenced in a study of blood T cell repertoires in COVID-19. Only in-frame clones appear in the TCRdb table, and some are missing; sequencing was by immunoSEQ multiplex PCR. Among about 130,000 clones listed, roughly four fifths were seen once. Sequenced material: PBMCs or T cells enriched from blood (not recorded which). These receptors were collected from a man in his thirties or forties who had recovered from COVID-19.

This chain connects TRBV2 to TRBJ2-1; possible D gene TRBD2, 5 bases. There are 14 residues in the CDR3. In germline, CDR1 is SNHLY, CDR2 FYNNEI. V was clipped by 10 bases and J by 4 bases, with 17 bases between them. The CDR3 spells CATMQSGIYNEQFF. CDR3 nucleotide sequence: TGTGCCACCATGCAATCGGGGATATACAATGAGCAGTTCTTC.

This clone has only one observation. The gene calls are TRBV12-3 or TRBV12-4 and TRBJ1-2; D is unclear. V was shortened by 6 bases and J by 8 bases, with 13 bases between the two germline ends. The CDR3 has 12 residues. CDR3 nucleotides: TGTGCCAGCAGCGCCGGGAGAAGGGGCTACACCTTC. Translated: CASSAGRRGYTF.

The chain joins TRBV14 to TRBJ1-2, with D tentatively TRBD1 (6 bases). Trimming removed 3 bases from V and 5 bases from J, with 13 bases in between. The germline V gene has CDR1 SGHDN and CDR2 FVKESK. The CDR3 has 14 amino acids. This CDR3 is CASSHRGQTYGYTF. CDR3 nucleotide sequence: TGTGCCAGCAGCCACCGTGGACAGACTTATGGCTACACCTTC. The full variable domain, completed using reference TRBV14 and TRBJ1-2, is EAGVTQFPSHSVIEKGQTVTLRCDPISGHDNLYWYRRVMGKEIKFLLHFVKESKQDESGMPNNRFLAERTGGTYSTLKVQPAELEDSGVYFCASSHRGQTYGYTFGSGTRLTVV.

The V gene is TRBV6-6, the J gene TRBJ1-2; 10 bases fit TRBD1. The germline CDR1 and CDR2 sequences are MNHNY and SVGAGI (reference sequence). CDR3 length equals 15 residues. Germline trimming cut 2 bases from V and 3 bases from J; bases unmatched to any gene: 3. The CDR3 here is CASSYGTGEYYGYTF. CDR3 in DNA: TGTGCCAGCAGTTACGGGACAGGGGAATACTATGGCTACACCTTC.

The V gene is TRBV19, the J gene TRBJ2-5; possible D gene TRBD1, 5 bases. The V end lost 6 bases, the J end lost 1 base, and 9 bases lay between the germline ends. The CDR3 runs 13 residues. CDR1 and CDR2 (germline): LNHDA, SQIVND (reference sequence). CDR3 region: CASSRAAQETQYF. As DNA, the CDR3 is TGTGCCAGTAGCAGGGCGGCCCAAGAGACCCAGTACTTC. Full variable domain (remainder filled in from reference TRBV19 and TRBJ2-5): DGGITQSPKYLFRKEGQNVTLSCEQNLNHDAMYWYRQDPGQGLRLIYYSQIVNDFQKGDIAEGYSVSREKKESFPLTVTSAQKNPTAFYLCASSRAAQETQYFGPGTRLLVL.